This passage covers 13 T cell receptor beta chains from one sample sequenced in a study of blood T cell repertoires in COVID-19. TCRdb's copy holds only in-frame clones and misses some; the assay was immunoSEQ multiplex PCR. Of more than 250,000 clones in the sample, approximately 90% are singletons; the top ten hold about 10%. Sequencing was carried out using PBMCs or T cells enriched from blood (not recorded which). These receptors were obtained from a woman under 30 who had recovered from COVID-19.

This chain connects TRBV2 to TRBJ1-1; D gene ambiguous. Germline CDR1 reads SNHLY; CDR2 reads FYNNEI. The V and J ends lost 10 bases and 1 base respectively, with 7 bases between them. The CDR3 consists of 11 residues. CDR3 amino acids: CAIRGNTEAFF. CDR3 nucleotide sequence: TGTGCCATACGAGGGAACACTGAAGCTTTCTTT.

The chain couples TRBV30 to TRBJ2-5, with D tentatively TRBD2 (5 bases). This CDR3 is 14 amino acids long. V was cut by 0 bases and J by 7 bases, with 15 bases left in between. Germline V lookup: CDR1 GTSNPN, CDR2 SVGIG (reference sequence). The CDR3 protein is CAWSVETILGTQYF. Here the CDR3 DNA reads TGTGCCTGGAGTGTAGAAACAATACTAGGGACCCAGTACTTC.

This chain uses TRBV18 with TRBJ1-4; 10 nucleotides line up with TRBD1. The J segment lost 5 bases and the V segment lost 3 bases, leaving 3 bases of the junction unmatched. The germline gives CDR1 KGHSH, CDR2 LQKENI. This CDR3 region has 15 residues. CDR3 sequence reads: CASSPEGQGNEKLFF. CDR3 DNA: TGTGCCAGCTCACCCGAGGGACAGGGGAATGAAAAACTGTTTTTT.

The J gene is TRBJ1-1, the V gene TRBV11-3, with a possible D match to TRBD1 (6 bases). Per the germline V gene, CDR1 is SGHNT and CDR2 is YENEEA. The V end lost 2 bases, the J end lost 6 bases, and 10 bases lay between the germline ends. The CDR3 runs to 13 residues. The DNA for the CDR3 is TGTGCCAGCAGCTTACAGGGGAGCGCTGAAGCTTTCTTT. This translates into CASSLQGSAEAFF.

The chain uses TRBV23-1 and TRBJ1-3, with D maybe TRBD1 (6 bases). TRBV23-1 is marked as an open reading frame, function uncertain. The germline V and J ends were trimmed by 0 bases and 2 bases, with 11 bases remaining between them. The CDR3 runs to 16 residues. The CDR3 sequence: CASSQSITGPGNTIYF. The CDR3 DNA reads TGCGCCAGCAGTCAATCAATCACAGGGCCTGGAAACACCATATATTTT.

This chain joins TRBV4-1 and TRBJ2-7; a weak D match, TRBD2 (6 bases). From germline, CDR1 is MGHRA and CDR2 YSYEKL. The CDR3 extends over 16 amino acids. The V gene lost 0 bases and the J gene lost 0 bases, with 12 bases spanning the gap. CDR3 sequence reads: CASSQERGLSSYEQYF. The CDR3 nucleotides read TGCGCCAGCAGCCAAGAAAGGGGACTTAGCTCCTACGAGCAGTACTTC.

The CDR3 loop is CASSLGLAVHYEQYF. CDR3 bases: TGTGCCAGCAGCTTAGGACTAGCGGTCCACTACGAGCAGTACTTC. The chain recombines TRBV13 with TRBJ2-7, with 8 bases that match TRBD2. The V segment lost 0 bases and the J segment 3 bases; nucleotides outside the gene matches: 4. The CDR3 has 15 residues. Germline loops: CDR1 PRHDT, CDR2 FYEKMQ (reference sequence).

The rearrangement joins TRBV4-2 to TRBJ1-4; D perhaps matches TRBD1 (5 bases). V lost 10 bases, J lost 8 bases, and 11 bases lay in between. The CDR3 length is 11 residues. In germline, CDR1 is LGHNA, CDR2 YNFKEQ. CDR3 in amino acids: CATRQREKLFF. CDR3 sequence (DNA): TGTGCCACCAGACAGAGAGAAAAACTGTTTTTT.

The chain is built from TRBV19 and TRBJ1-5, with 8 bases lining up with TRBD1. This CDR3 contains 14 residues. V lost 8 bases to trimming and J lost 4 bases; unmatched junction nucleotides: 7. Per germline, CDR1 LNHDA and CDR2 SQIVND (reference sequence). The CDR3 DNA follows: TGTGCCAGTCTCAGACAGGGGATGAATCAGCCCCAGCATTTT. Translated, it gives CASLRQGMNQPQHF.

This chain joins TRBV24-1 and TRBJ2-1; no clear D. Deletions cut 0 bases from V and 8 bases from J, with 7 bases between. The germline gives CDR1 KGHDR, CDR2 SFDVKD. CDR3 size: 13 residues. The CDR3 sequence: CATSDLRSDEQFF. The CDR3 coding sequence is TGTGCCACCAGTGATTTGAGGAGTGATGAGCAGTTCTTC.

The rearrangement links TRBV5-4 to TRBJ2-7; a possible D gene is TRBD2 (7 bases). This CDR3 is 14 amino acids long. Germline V CDR1 and CDR2: SGHNT, YYREEE (reference sequence). Trimming left V 4 bases short and J 2 bases short, with 13 bases between. Written as DNA, the CDR3 is TGTGCCAGCAGCCTGCCGGGGGGCACCTACGAGCAGTACTTC. Protein sequence: CASSLPGGTYEQYF.

This chain joins TRBV11-2 and TRBJ1-4; TRBD1 might be the D (6 bases). V lost 6 bases and J 2 bases, leaving 13 bases between the germline ends. The CDR3 consists of 15 residues. Per germline, CDR1 SGHAT and CDR2 FQNNGV. Here the CDR3 reads CASSRLQGTNEKLFF. In DNA form, the CDR3 reads TGTGCCAGCAGTCGGCTACAGGGCACTAATGAAAAACTGTTTTTT.

The chain has TRBV9 and TRBJ2-2, with TRBD2 matching over 7 bases. The CDR3 has 15 residues. V shed 0 bases, J shed 4 bases, and the junction held 3 bases outside the gene matches. Germline V gives CDR1 SGDLS, CDR2 YYNGEE. CDR3 sequence (DNA): TGTGCCAGCAGCGTAGCTAGCGGACTCACCGGGGAGCTGTTTTTT. Encoded protein: CASSVASGLTGELFF.